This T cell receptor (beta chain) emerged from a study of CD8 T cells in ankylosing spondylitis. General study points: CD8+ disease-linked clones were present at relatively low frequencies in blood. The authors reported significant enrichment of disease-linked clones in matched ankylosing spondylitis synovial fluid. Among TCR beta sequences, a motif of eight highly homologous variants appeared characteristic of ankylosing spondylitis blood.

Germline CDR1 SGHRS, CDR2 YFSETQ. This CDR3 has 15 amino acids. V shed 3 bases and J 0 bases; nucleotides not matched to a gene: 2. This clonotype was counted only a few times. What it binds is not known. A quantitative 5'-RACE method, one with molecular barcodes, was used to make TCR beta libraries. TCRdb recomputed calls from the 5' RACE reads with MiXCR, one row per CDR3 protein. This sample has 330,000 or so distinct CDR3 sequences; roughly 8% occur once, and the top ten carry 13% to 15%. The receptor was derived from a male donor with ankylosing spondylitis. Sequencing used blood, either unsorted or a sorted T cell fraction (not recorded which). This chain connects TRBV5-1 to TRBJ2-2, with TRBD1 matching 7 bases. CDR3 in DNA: TGCGCCAGCAGCTCGGGACAGTCGAACACCGGGGAGCTGTTTTTT. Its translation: CASSSGQSNTGELFF.